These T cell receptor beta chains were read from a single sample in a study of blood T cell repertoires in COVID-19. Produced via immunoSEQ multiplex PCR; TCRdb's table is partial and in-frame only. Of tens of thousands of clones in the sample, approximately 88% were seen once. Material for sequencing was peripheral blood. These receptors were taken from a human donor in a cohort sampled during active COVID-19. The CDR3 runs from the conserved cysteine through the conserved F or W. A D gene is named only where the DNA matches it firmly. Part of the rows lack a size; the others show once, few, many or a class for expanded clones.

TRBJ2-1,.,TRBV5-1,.,TGCGCCAGCAGCTCGCAGTCCTACAATGAGCAGTTCTTC,CASSSQSYNEQFF
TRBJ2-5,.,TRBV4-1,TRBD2,TGCGCCAGCAGCCGTAGGGGAGGCGGGAGACGGGAGACCCAGTACTTC,CASSRRGGGRRETQYF
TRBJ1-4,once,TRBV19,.,TGTGCCAGTAGTATATCGCGGCAGGGGCTCGAAAAACTGTTTTTT,CASSISRQGLEKLFF
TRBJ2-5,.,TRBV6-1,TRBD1,TGTGCCAGCAGTGAACTTAGGGGGCGGGAGACCCAGTACTTC,CASSELRGRETQYF
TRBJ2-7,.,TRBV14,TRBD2,TGTGCCAGCAGCCGTCTAGCGGGCGGAGGCGAGCAGTACTTC,CASSRLAGGGEQYF
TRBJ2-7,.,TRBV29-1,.,TGCAGCGGCGGGCAAACCTCCTACGAGCAGTACTTC,CSGGQTSYEQYF
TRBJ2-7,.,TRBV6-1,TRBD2,TGTGCCAGCAGTGGAGGCTCCGGGACTAGCGGAAAGTACGAGCAGTACTTC,CASSGGSGTSGKYEQYF
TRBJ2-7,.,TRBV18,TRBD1,TGTGCCAGCTCACCCGGGCGACAGGGCTTCTACGAGCAGTACTTC,CASSPGRQGFYEQYF
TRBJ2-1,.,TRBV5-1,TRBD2,TGCGCCAGCAGCAAAGCGGGAGCACGGAATGAGCAGTTCTTC,CASSKAGARNEQFF
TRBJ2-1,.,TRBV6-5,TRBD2,TGTGCCAGCACATCGACTAGCGGGAGTCTTGAGCAGTTCTTC,CASTSTSGSLEQFF
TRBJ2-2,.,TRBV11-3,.,TGTGCCAGCAGCCCAGGGACCGGGGAGCTGTTTTTT,CASSPGTGELFF
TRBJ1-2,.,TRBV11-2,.,TGTGCCAGCAGGGGAGGAGAAGACGGCTACACCTTC,CASRGGEDGYTF
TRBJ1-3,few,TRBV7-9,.,TGTGCCAGCACCGTTCCCGGGACAGGAAACACCATATATTTT,CASTVPGTGNTIYF
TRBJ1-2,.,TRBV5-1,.,TGCGCCAGCACCCGGGGGGCTTTGGGAAGACTGAACTATGGCTACACCTTC,CASTRGALGRLNYGYTF
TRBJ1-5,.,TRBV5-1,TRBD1,TGCGCCAGCAGTTGGGACAGGGGGCAGCCCCAGCATTTT,CASSWDRGQPQHF
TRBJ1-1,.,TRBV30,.,TGTGCCTGGACCACAGGGTTCTGGAACACTGAAGCTTTCTTT,CAWTTGFWNTEAFF
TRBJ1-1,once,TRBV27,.,TGTGCCAGCGGACTCCAGAGGAACACTGAAGCTTTCTTT,CASGLQRNTEAFF
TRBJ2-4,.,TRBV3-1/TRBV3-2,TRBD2,TGTGCCAGCAGCTTTAGCGGGGGGGCCAACATTCAGTACTTC,CASSFSGGANIQYF
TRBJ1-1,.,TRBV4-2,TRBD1,TGTGCCAGCAGCCAAACAGGGACAGTTTCCACTGAAGCTTTCTTT,CASSQTGTVSTEAFF
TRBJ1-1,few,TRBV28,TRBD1,TGTGCCAGCAGTTTACGGAGGGGACAGTTAGTGCCTGAAGCTTTCTTT,CASSLRRGQLVPEAFF
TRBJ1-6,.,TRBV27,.,TGTGCCAGCAGTTTAACAGGTGCAGGGCCGTCTCGGCCCCTCCACTTT,CASSLTGAGPSRPLHF
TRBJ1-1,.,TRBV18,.,TGTGCCAGCTCACCACAGGCAGGGAAGAACGAAGCTTTCTTT,CASSPQAGKNEAFF
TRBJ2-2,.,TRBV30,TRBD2,TGTGCCGGCTACGGGACTAGCGGTTTCCGGGGCACCGGGGAGCTGTTTTTT,CAGYGTSGFRGTGELFF
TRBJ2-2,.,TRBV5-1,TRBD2,TGCGCCAGCAGCTTGTTTGGACTAGCGGGAGGGACCGGGGAGCTGTTTTTT,CASSLFGLAGGTGELFF
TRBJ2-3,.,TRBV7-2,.,TGTGCCAGCAGCTCTTACTTAGATACGCAGTATTTT,CASSSYLDTQYF
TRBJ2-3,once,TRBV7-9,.,TGTGCCAGCAGCTTAGGAGGGTGGCCGGGTCCTCTTGGGGATACGCAGTATTTT,CASSLGGWPGPLGDTQYF
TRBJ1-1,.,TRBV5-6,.,TGTGCCAGCAGCTTGGCCAACAGGCAGAACACTGAAGCTTTCTTT,CASSLANRQNTEAFF
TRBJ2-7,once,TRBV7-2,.,TGTGCCAGCAGCTTAAGGACAGAAACCTCCTACGAGCAGTACTTC,CASSLRTETSYEQYF
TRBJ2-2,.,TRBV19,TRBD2,TGTGCCAGTAGTGAAAGCGGGGGCTACACCGGGGAGCTGTTTTTT,CASSESGGYTGELFF
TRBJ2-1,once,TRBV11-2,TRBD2,TGTGCCAGCAGCTTTAGCGGGGGGACCTACAATGAGCAGTTCTTC,CASSFSGGTYNEQFF
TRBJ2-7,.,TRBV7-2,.,TGTGCCAGCAGCTTAGCGCGGGGATCCGAGCAGTACTTC,CASSLARGSEQYF
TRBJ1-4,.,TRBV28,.,TGTGCCAGCAGTCCCTTGCGGGCGGGCGAAAAACTGTTTTTT,CASSPLRAGEKLFF
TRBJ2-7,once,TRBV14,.,TGTGCCAGCAGCCAAATAGGAGCATACGAGCAGTACTTC,CASSQIGAYEQYF
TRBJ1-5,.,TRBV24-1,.,TGTGCCACCAGTGATTCCAGGGTAGGAGGCAATCAGCCCCAGCATTTT,CATSDSRVGGNQPQHF
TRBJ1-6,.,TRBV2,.,TGTGCCACCAGCTTTGCGGGGGGATCCGGTTCACCCCTCCACTTT,CATSFAGGSGSPLHF
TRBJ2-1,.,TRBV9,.,TGTGCCAGCAGCGTATTACCGGACAATGAGCAGTTCTTC,CASSVLPDNEQFF
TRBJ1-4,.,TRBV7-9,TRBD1,TGTGCCAGCAGCTCCCCGAAGGGACAGCTCGCAACTAATGAAAAACTGTTTTTT,CASSSPKGQLATNEKLFF
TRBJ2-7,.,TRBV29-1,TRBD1,TGCAGCGCCCTCCCCGCTACGGACAGGGGGTCGGGTCGTTACGAGCAGTACTTC,CSALPATDRGSGRYEQYF
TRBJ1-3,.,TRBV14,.,TGTGCCAGCAGCCAACTTCAGGCGCATGGAAACACCATATATTTT,CASSQLQAHGNTIYF
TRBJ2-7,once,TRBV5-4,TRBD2,TGTGCCAGCAGCTTTGGTTTAGCGGGGGGGATTTCCTACGAGCAGTACTTC,CASSFGLAGGISYEQYF
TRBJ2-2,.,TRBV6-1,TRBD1,TGTGCCAGCAGTGACAGGGGGCGAACCGGGGAGCTGTTTTTT,CASSDRGRTGELFF
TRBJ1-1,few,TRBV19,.,TGTGCCAGTAGTATAAGTCACCAGCGCATGAACACTGAAGCTTTCTTT,CASSISHQRMNTEAFF
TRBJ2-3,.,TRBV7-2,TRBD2,TGTGCCAGCAGCTTAGACGGCGGGGGGGCCGGCACAGATACGCAGTATTTT,CASSLDGGGAGTDTQYF
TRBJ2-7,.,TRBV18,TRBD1,TGTGCCAGCTCAACGACAGGGACCTCCTACGAGCAGTACTTC,CASSTTGTSYEQYF
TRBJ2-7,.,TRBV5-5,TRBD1,TGTGCCAGCAGCTTCCAGGGGGCGAACTACGAGCAGTACTTC,CASSFQGANYEQYF
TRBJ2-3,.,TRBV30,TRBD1,TGTGCCTGGTCTACAGGGGGCTCAGATACGCAGTATTTT,CAWSTGGSDTQYF
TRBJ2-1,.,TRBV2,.,TGTGCCAGCAGATTGGGGGGGCCCGTCAATGAGCAGTTCTTC,CASRLGGPVNEQFF
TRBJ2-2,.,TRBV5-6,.,TGTGCCAGCAGCCCCCCCTCGGGGTCGAACACCGGGGAGCTGTTTTTT,CASSPPSGSNTGELFF
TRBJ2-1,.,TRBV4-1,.,TGCGCCAGCAGCCAAGAGGGCAGGGGCAGTCGGAATGAGCAGTTCTTC,CASSQEGRGSRNEQFF
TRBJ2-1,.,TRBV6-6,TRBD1,TGTGCCAGCAGTTCCGAGACAGGGAAGGCTGAGCAGTTCTTC,CASSSETGKAEQFF
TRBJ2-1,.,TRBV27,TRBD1,TGTGCCAGCAGTTTGACAGGGCCGGTTTCGAATGAGCAGTTCTTC,CASSLTGPVSNEQFF
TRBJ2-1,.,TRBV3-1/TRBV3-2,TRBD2,TGTGCCAGCAGCCAAGGACCGCGGGGGGGCCAAAATGAGCAGTTCTTC,CASSQGPRGGQNEQFF
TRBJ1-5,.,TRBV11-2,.,TGTGCCAGCAGCTTAGATATGGGCAACAATCAGCCCCAGCATTTT,CASSLDMGNNQPQHF